The entry below describes one T cell receptor beta chain. The entry originates in a study of blood T cell repertoires in COVID-19. As for the study in general: Spain, Italy and the United States supplied samples that represented acute and convalescent COVID-19. The cDNA or gDNA used as material had been derived from T cells, B-cell-depleted T cells, or PBMCs.

Methods used by the authors: Nucleated cell counts were estimated from reference gene primer amplification. Clones were sequenced by immunoSEQ multiplex PCR, and TCRdb holds only the in-frame ones, with some missing. That table gives V, J and clone size, and the DNA gave D and trimming. The data hold roughly 350,000 clones, with roughly 90% observed a single time. The CDR3 sequence is 13 residues long. Germline lookup yields CDR1 SGHTA and CDR2 FQGTGA. V gave up 7 bases and J gave up 6 bases; unmatched junction bases: 5. Specimen: peripheral blood. The sequence derives from a woman aged 45-59 years with active or convalescent COVID-19. The V call is TRBV7-3, the J call TRBJ2-2, with TRBD2 identical over 7 bases. The DNA for the CDR3 is TGTGCCAGCACCCAGCGGGGTCCCGGGGAGCTGTTTTTT. It yields the protein CASTQRGPGELFF.